The clone carrying this T cell receptor (beta chain) was seen at least ten times. The data stem from a study of neurological immune-mediated disorders. TCRdb redid the calling of the 5' RACE reads with MiXCR, one entry per CDR3 protein. Among around 83,000 distinct CDR3 sequences listed, roughly an eighth were seen once. The CDR3 is 15 residues long. Germline lookup yields CDR1 MDHEN and CDR2 SYDVKM. The J segment lost 6 bases and the V segment lost 3 bases, leaving 9 bases of the junction unmatched. The source of this sequence is a woman aged 50 to 60 in good health. The sequenced material came from PBMCs. The chain employs TRBV28 and TRBJ2-3; TRBD2 aligns across 7 bases. The CDR3 is CASSFSGGGWDTQYF. CDR3 nucleotides: TGTGCCAGCAGTTTCTCCGGGGGAGGGTGGGATACGCAGTATTTT.